Given below is one TCR beta chain in context. As yet, its antigen is unknown. The data were taken from a study of vaccination and CD4 T cells after COVID-19. The overall study: Median time from second vaccine dose to sampling was about 77 days (14 to 241).

Described treatment: approximately 10-day PBMC culture with coronavirus spike peptide pools or control peptides (ViraFEST assay). PBMCs, plated at some 1.8 million per well, were grown in the presence of around 10 IU/ml IL-2 and 9.5 to 10 ug/ml peptide pools. Germline V lookup: CDR1 DFQATT, CDR2 SNEGSKA (reference sequence). Trimming stripped 5 bases from V and 5 bases from J, with 12 bases between. CDR3 length: 12 residues. Sequencing of DNA taken from cultured CD4+ T cells relied on the Oncomine TCR Beta short-read assay. Investigators obtained genomic DNA by extraction from cultured CD4+ T cells. TCRdb processed the PCR reads anew with MiXCR; each CDR3 protein has one entry. The sample has over 20,000 distinct CDR3 sequences, 64% seen once.

Material for sequencing was CD4+ T cells from blood, cultured in vitro. The origin of this receptor is a human donor who had recovered from COVID-19. This chain links TRBV20-1 with TRBJ1-1; D may be TRBD1 (5 bases). This CDR3 reads CSASGGITEAFF. CDR3 bases: TGCAGTGCTTCCGGGGGAATTACTGAAGCTTTCTTT.